This T cell receptor (beta chain) was sequenced for a study of blood T cell repertoires in COVID-19 (dated by TCRdb to about 2020). With regard to the full study: Samples from collaborators originated in the United States, Italy and Spain and spanned both the acute and convalescent phases of COVID-19. The prospective study material was composed of cDNA or gDNA derived from T cells, B-cell-depleted T cells, or PBMCs. Subjects who had been exposed to COVID-19, were actively infected with it, or had recovered from it provided the deeply sampled blood TCRbeta repertoires that made up the dataset. A freely available public database, intended as a resource for researchers studying the immune response to SARS-CoV-2, is where the repertoires were released. The samples were drawn from two sources: the first 160 participants of the ongoing ImmuneRACE study, and 950 to 1,500 subjects contributed by 6 global collaborators. Sample metadata almost always included a de-identified subject ID, COVID-19 status, age in years and sex. Where available, HLA class I and class II types were obtained from metadata supplied by the sample provider rather than from assay-based typing.

Findings and caveats that apply to the study as a whole: How much clinical and demographic metadata was included differed by source and by participant, and the metadata was provided uncurated.

TCRbeta CDR3 regions were amplified from genomic DNA using the immunoSEQ Assay, a bias-controlled multiplex PCR. Per the authors' processing: The number of nucleated cells in each sample was estimated from the amplification of reference gene primers within the assay. To quantify the absolute abundance of each unique TCRbeta CDR3 rearrangement, sequence reads were collapsed and filtered. For each sample, productive Simpson clonality was calculated by taking the square root of Simpson's diversity index across productive rearrangements. TCRdb took over this immuneACCESS table, retaining in-frame rearrangements with V and J assigned. Such tables are incomplete; in checked studies, under half of the missing clones stem from an unresolved V gene, and the remainder is unexplained. Clonal size and the V and J genes are those of that table, whereas D and trimming came from the DNA. This sample comprises approximately 190,000 clones, about 85% of them detected only once. About 20% of the sample is taken by the ten largest.

V lost 6 bases and J lost 8 bases, and the count of bases not matched to a germline gene is 11. The cysteine opens and the phenylalanine closes a CDR3 of 15 amino acids. Only the CDR3 region is kept as DNA, spanning 45 bases read in frame from base 1. The germline V gene gives CDR1 as MDHEN and CDR2 as SYDVKM. Whole blood was collected in K2EDTA tubes by collaborating institutions according to the institutions' own protocols. For TCRbeta analysis, collaborator samples were shipped as frozen whole blood, as isolated PBMCs, or as DNA extracted from either sample type. In the case of this clone: It has no known antigen specificity. Nothing much larger sits one base from this clone, and base qualities are not available.

Sequences were obtained from peripheral blood. The receptor was derived from a human donor in a cohort sampled during active COVID-19. This receptor chain uses TRBV28 and TRBJ1-4; 8 central bases correspond to TRBD1. The CDR3 in this case is CASSSGGASHEKLFF. The bases are TGTGCCAGCAGCTCAGGGGGCGCGTCCCACGAAAAACTGTTTTTT.